Each of the 26 T cell receptor beta chains below was sequenced from the same sample in a study of cytomegalovirus exposure and HLA in healthy donors. It was with 60 Vbeta and 13 Jbeta primers that the PCR ran. Clones were sequenced by immunoSEQ multiplex PCR, and TCRdb holds only the in-frame ones, with some missing. Of about 21,000 clones listed, around 82% were seen once; the top ten hold 7% to 8%. What was sequenced was PBMCs. The receptors shown here come from a man in his 60s in good health and CMV-seronegative.

This clone was seen just once. CDR3 nucleotide sequence: TGTGCCAGCGGACCGGGACAGGGGTCGCCCCTCCACTTT. It is translated as CASGPGQGSPLHF. The chain combines TRBV6-5 with TRBJ1-6; 10 nucleotides match TRBD1. The J segment lost 13 bases and the V segment lost 8 bases, leaving 8 bases of the junction unmatched. The germline gives CDR1 MNHEY, CDR2 SVGAGI. The CDR3 runs to 13 residues.

The chain is built from TRBV5-1 and TRBJ1-2; possibly TRBD1 for D (6 bases). Germline V CDR1 and CDR2: SGHRS, YFSETQ. The CDR3 covers 18 residues. V was cut by 5 bases and J by 1 base, with 24 bases left in between. The CDR3 DNA reads TGCGCCAGCAGACAAAAAGACAGGAGTACCACCTATAACTATGGCTACACCTTC. This translates into CASRQKDRSTTYNYGYTF. Drawing the rest from reference TRBV5-1 and TRBJ1-2, the complete variable domain is KAGVTQTPRYLIKTRGQQVTLSCSPISGHRSVSWYQQTPGQGLQFLFEYFSETQRNKGNFPGRFSGRQFSNSRSEMNVSTLELGDSALYLCASRQKDRSTTYNYGYTFGSGTRLTVV.

The chain employs TRBV2 and TRBJ2-2; D is uncertain. Germline values: CDR1 SNHLY, CDR2 FYNNEI. The CDR3 extends over 14 amino acids. V lost 7 bases, J lost 1 base, and 10 bases lay in between. The CDR3 here is CASTGFRNTGELFF. CDR3 nucleotides: TGTGCCAGCACCGGTTTCCGGAACACCGGGGAGCTGTTTTTT.

V usage is TRBV4-1 and J usage is TRBJ2-5; D possibly corresponds to TRBD2 (5 bases). This CDR3 comprises 14 residues. V shed 3 bases and J shed 5 bases, with 13 bases lying between them. Per germline, CDR1 MGHRA and CDR2 YSYEKL. DNA of the CDR3: TGCGCCAGCAGCCAGACCGGATCGGGGGAGACCCAGTACTTC. Its protein product is CASSQTGSGETQYF.

The chain couples TRBV5-1 to TRBJ2-3, with TRBD2 matching over 11 bases. The trim removed 6 bases at V and 3 bases at J, leaving 3 bases unmatched. From germline, CDR1 is SGHRS and CDR2 YFSETQ. The CDR3 has 14 amino acids. This CDR3 is CASKTSGETDTQYF. DNA of the CDR3: TGCGCCAGCAAGACTAGCGGGGAAACAGATACGCAGTATTTT.

The chain's CDR3 is CASLGTGGNEKLFF. The CDR3 nucleotides are TGTGCCAGCCTAGGGACAGGGGGTAATGAAAAACTGTTTTTT. This chain connects TRBV6-5 to TRBJ1-4, with 11 bases identical to TRBD1. There are 14 residues in the CDR3. V lost 8 bases to trimming and J lost 4 bases; unmatched junction nucleotides: 3. Germline CDR1 reads MNHEY; CDR2 reads SVGAGI.

The chain joins TRBV27 to TRBJ2-7; a weak D match, TRBD2 (5 bases). V shed 5 bases and J shed 4 bases, with 15 bases lying between them. Germline assignment: CDR1 MNHEY and CDR2 SMNVEV (reference sequence). The length of the CDR3 is 14 residues. In nucleotides, the CDR3 is TGTGCCAGCAGTCCCCCGGACTGGCGGTACGAGCAGTACTTC. It is translated as CASSPPDWRYEQYF.

This rearrangement joins TRBV11-3 to TRBJ2-7, with 8 positions matching TRBD1. Germline CDR1 and CDR2: SGHNT and YENEEA. Trimming removed 5 bases from V and 5 bases from J; junction bases left unmatched: 8. CDR3 length equals 14 residues. The CDR3 region is CASSARLDRDEQYF. In DNA, the CDR3 is TGTGCCAGCAGCGCACGCCTGGACAGGGACGAGCAGTACTTC.

V usage is TRBV10-1 and J usage is TRBJ1-5, with D hard to call. Trimming shortened V by 5 bases and J by 3 bases, and 11 bases separated the two germline ends. The CDR3 loop spans 14 amino acids. The germline gives CDR1 WNHNN, CDR2 SYGVQD (reference sequence). This CDR3 reads CASSMRFFNQPQHF. The CDR3 nucleotides are TGCGCCAGCAGTATGCGGTTTTTCAATCAGCCCCAGCATTTT.

The chain carries TRBV6-6 and TRBJ2-2; the D gene is possibly TRBD1 (6 bases). V lost 6 bases and J 2 bases, leaving 10 bases between the germline ends. The CDR3 sequence is 14 residues long. CDR1 is MNHNY, CDR2 SVGAGI, per germline (reference sequence). The CDR3 DNA reads TGTGCCAGCAGGTTGGGGACAAACACCGGGGAGCTGTTTTTT. This translates into CASRLGTNTGELFF.

The genes are TRBV15 and TRBJ2-3; 12 nucleotides agree with TRBD2. V dropped 1 base and J dropped 4; count of bases not matched to a gene: 6. The CDR3 has 17 amino acids. Germline loops: CDR1 LNHNV, CDR2 YYDKDF (reference sequence). CDR3 loop: CATSRALAGGRADTQYF. As DNA, the CDR3 is TGTGCCACCAGCAGAGCACTAGCGGGAGGTCGGGCAGATACGCAGTATTTT.

CDR3 residues: CASSVDGASGTGELFF. The CDR3 nucleotides read TGTGCCAGCAGCGTAGACGGCGCTAGCGGGACCGGGGAGCTGTTTTTT. The rearrangement links TRBV9 to TRBJ2-2, with 8 bases aligning to TRBD2. This CDR3 has 16 amino acids. The V gene end was trimmed by 0 bases and the J gene end by 5 bases; junction bases not matched to a gene: 6. Germline CDR1 and CDR2: SGDLS and YYNGEE. Based on the CDR3 plus reference TRBV9 and TRBJ2-2, the full variable domain is DSGVTQTPKHLITATGQRVTLRCSPRSGDLSVYWYQQSLDQGLQFLIQYYNGEERAKGNILERFSAQQFPDLHSELNLSSLELGDSALYFCASSVDGASGTGELFFGEGSRLTVL.

The chain carries TRBV30 and TRBJ1-2; a weak D match, TRBD1 (6 bases). Trimming removed 7 bases at V and 6 bases at J, with 15 bases between. This CDR3 comprises 12 residues. Germline loops: CDR1 GTSNPN, CDR2 SVGIG (reference sequence). For the CDR3, the DNA is TGTGCCTTCTCTTGGACAGTCAATGGCTACACCTTC. Translated: CAFSWTVNGYTF.

The chain uses TRBV11-2 and TRBJ2-5, with TRBD1 matching 9 bases. Germline V gene lookup returns CDR1 SGHAT and CDR2 FQNNGV. This CDR3 region has 15 residues. Unmatched junction bases numbered 11, after V lost 5 bases and J lost 7 bases. DNA of the CDR3: TGTGCCAGCAGCCAAAAGGACAGGGGCCCTGGGACCCAGTACTTC. Protein: CASSQKDRGPGTQYF.

The chain couples TRBV11-2 to TRBJ2-3; 9 nucleotides line up with TRBD2. V lost 3 bases to trimming and J lost 4 bases; unmatched junction nucleotides: 5. The germline gives CDR1 SGHAT, CDR2 FQNNGV. This CDR3 contains 15 residues. The CDR3 nucleotides read TGTGCCAGCAGCTTGGCGGGAGGGCCAGCAGATACGCAGTATTTT. It translates to CASSLAGGPADTQYF.

This clone was detected only once. V and J are TRBV28 and TRBJ1-1; D may be TRBD1 (5 bases). The CDR3 runs 17 residues. Trimming shortened V by 5 bases and J by 0 bases, and 19 bases separated the two germline ends. Germline loops: CDR1 MDHEN, CDR2 SYDVKM. CDR3 sequence reads: CASSPQTDGSMNTEAFF. In nucleotides, the CDR3 is TGTGCCAGCAGTCCACAGACAGATGGGTCGATGAACACTGAAGCTTTCTTT.

This rearrangement joins TRBV7-3 to TRBJ2-5; D is unresolved. Germline V gene sequence: CDR1 SGHTA, CDR2 FQGTGA. V was pared by 6 bases and J by 4 bases, with 15 bases between. CDR3 length: 14 amino acids. CDR3: CASSFGGVGETQYF. In DNA form, the CDR3 reads TGTGCCAGCAGTTTTGGCGGAGTGGGAGAGACCCAGTACTTC.

This sequence joins TRBV23-1 and TRBJ2-1; 9 positions agree with TRBD1. TRBV23-1 carries the ORF label, with uncertain function. There are 16 residues in the CDR3. Unmatched junction bases numbered 4, after V lost 3 bases and J lost 1 base. CDR3 bases: TGCGCCAGCAGTCAGAGCGGGACAGGGTCCTACAATGAGCAGTTCTTC. Protein sequence: CASSQSGTGSYNEQFF.

The CDR3 nucleotides are TGTGCCAGCAGCTTAGGTAGCGGGACCCACGAGCAGTACTTC. Amino acid sequence: CASSLGSGTHEQYF. The J gene is TRBJ2-7, the V gene TRBV11-3; 8 bases are shared with TRBD2. This CDR3 has 14 residues. The germline V gene encodes CDR1 SGHNT and CDR2 YENEEA. With V trimmed by 1 base and J by 5 bases, 4 bases remained unmatched.

Points on this clone: The junction shows a germline mismatch at one end, possibly a read error. The rearrangement links TRBV7-9 to TRBJ1-1; D not certain. Germline CDR1 is SEHNR and CDR2 is FQNEAQ (reference sequence). The CDR3 consists of 14 residues. The CDR3: CSSSLELDGTEAFF. The CDR3 DNA is TGTTCCAGCAGCTTAGAACTAGACGGCACTGAAGCTTTCTTT. Combining the CDR3 with reference TRBV7-9 and TRBJ1-1 gives the whole variable domain DTGVSQNPRHKITKRGQNVTFRCDPISEHNRLYWYRQTLGQGPEFLTYFQNEAQLEKSRLLSDRFSAERPKGSFSTLEIQRTEQGDSAMYLCSSSLELDGTEAFFGQGTRLTVV.

The chain links TRBV5-4 to TRBJ2-7; perhaps TRBD2 as D (6 bases). This CDR3 comprises 13 residues. Germline V lookup: CDR1 SGHNT, CDR2 YYREEE (reference sequence). V was cut by 4 bases and J by 6 bases, with 14 bases left in between. CDR3 in DNA: TGTGCCAGCAGCCCGCCTATGGGGGGCGAGCAGTACTTC. Its translation: CASSPPMGGEQYF. The full variable domain, completed using reference TRBV5-4 and TRBJ2-7, is ETGVTQSPTHLIKTRGQQVTLRCSSQSGHNTVSWYQQALGQGPQFIFQYYREEENGRGNFPPRFSGLQFPNYSSELNVNALELDDSALYLCASSPPMGGEQYFGPGTRLTVT.

The chain is built from TRBV11-2 and TRBJ1-1, with 7 nucleotides matching TRBD1. V dropped 3 bases and J dropped 1; count of bases not matched to a gene: 5. The CDR3 is made up of 15 amino acids. CDR1 and CDR2 (germline): SGHAT, FQNNGV. DNA for the CDR3: TGTGCCAGCAGCTTGACAGGGAAAGAGAACACTGAAGCTTTCTTT. It yields the protein CASSLTGKENTEAFF.

The genes are TRBV28 and TRBJ2-5; 11 bases fit TRBD2. Germline loops: CDR1 MDHEN, CDR2 SYDVKM. Unmatched junction bases numbered 11, after V lost 5 bases and J lost 6 bases. The CDR3 extends over 16 amino acids. CDR3: CASSPSTSGNSQTQYF. The CDR3 DNA follows: TGTGCCAGCAGTCCCTCGACTAGCGGGAATAGTCAGACCCAGTACTTC.

The CDR3 region has the DNA TGTGCCAGCAGCTTTGACAGGGGCCAGCCCCAGCATTTT. This sequence encodes CASSFDRGQPQHF. The chain joins TRBV7-8 to TRBJ1-5; 8 nucleotides match TRBD1. The trim removed 3 bases at V and 7 bases at J, leaving 2 bases unmatched. CDR3 size: 13 residues. The germline V gene has CDR1 SGHVS and CDR2 FQNEAQ.

This clone was observed a few times. The gene calls are TRBV7-6 and TRBJ2-3, with 8 bases that match TRBD2. The CDR3 runs to 17 residues. V gave up 3 bases and J gave up 2 bases; unmatched junction bases: 10. The germline gives CDR1 SGHVS, CDR2 FNYEAQ. CDR3 loop: CASSFTAGGRSTDTQYF. The CDR3 nucleotides are TGTGCCAGCAGCTTCACGGCGGGGGGTCGGTCCACAGATACGCAGTATTTT.

The sample holds a few counts of this clone. The sample holds other DNA sequences that translate to the same CDR3. The chain links TRBV5-1 to TRBJ1-2; 9 bases fit TRBD1. V was clipped by 0 bases and J by 0 bases; unmatched bases: 15. Germline CDR1 is SGHRS and CDR2 is YFSETQ. The CDR3 covers 20 residues. For the CDR3, the DNA is TGCGCCAGCAGCTTGGCGGGGGGCCTAGGGGACAGGGCCACTAACTATGGCTACACCTTC. Translated, it gives CASSLAGGLGDRATNYGYTF.